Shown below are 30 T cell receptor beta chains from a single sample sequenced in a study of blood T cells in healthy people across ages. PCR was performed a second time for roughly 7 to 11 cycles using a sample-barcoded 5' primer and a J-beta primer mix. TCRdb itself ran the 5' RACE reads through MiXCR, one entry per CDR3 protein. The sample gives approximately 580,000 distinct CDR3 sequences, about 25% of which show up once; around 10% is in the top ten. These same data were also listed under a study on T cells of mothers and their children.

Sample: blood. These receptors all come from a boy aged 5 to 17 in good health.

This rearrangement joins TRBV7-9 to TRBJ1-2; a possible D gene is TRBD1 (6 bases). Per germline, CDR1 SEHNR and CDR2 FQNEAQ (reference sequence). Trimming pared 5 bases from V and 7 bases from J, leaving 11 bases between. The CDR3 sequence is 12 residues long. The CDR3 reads CASSLTGFGYTF. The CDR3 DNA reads TGTGCCAGCAGCCTTACAGGGTTTGGCTACACCTTC.

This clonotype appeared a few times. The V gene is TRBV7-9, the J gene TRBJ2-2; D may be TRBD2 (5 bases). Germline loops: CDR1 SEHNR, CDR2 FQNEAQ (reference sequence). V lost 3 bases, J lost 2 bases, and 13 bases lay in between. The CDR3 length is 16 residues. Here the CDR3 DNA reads TGTGCCAGCAGCTTCACTTCCGGGGATAACACCGGGGAGCTGTTTTTT. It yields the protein CASSFTSGDNTGELFF.

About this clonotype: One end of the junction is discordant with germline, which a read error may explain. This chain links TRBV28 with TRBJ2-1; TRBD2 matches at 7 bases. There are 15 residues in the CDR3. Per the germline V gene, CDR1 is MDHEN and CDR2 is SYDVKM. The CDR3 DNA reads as TGTGCCAACAGTTTACGGGGAGGGCCCTCGAGTGAGCAGTTCTTC. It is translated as CANSLRGGPSSEQFF.

CDR3 sequence (DNA): TGTGCCAGCAGTTTTACGGGACAGCAAGAGACCCAGTACTTC. The encoded protein is CASSFTGQQETQYF. This chain connects TRBV27 to TRBJ2-5, with 7 positions matching TRBD1. Germline-derived CDR1 and CDR2 are MNHEY and SMNVEV (reference sequence). The CDR3 runs 14 residues. Losses at the gene ends were 3 bases for V and 2 bases for J; bases not matched to a gene: 3.

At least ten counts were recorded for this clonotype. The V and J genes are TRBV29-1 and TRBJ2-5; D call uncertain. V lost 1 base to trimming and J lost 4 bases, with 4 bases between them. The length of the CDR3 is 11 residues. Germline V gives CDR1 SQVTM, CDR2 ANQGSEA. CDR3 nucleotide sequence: TGCAGCGTTGAAGTTACAGAGACCCAGTACTTC. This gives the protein CSVEVTETQYF.

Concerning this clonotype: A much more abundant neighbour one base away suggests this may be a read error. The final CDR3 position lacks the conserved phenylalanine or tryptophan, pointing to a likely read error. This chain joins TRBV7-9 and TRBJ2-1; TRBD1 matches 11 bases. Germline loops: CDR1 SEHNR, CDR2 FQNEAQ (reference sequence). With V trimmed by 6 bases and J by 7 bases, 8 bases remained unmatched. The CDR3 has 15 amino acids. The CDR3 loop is CASRARDRGSNEQFS. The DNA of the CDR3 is TGTGCCAGCAGAGCCAGGGACAGGGGGTCTAATGAGCAGTTCTCC.

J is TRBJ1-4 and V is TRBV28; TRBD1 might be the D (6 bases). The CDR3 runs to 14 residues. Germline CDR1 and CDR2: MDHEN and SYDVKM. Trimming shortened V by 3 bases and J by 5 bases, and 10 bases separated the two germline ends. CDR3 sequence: CASSFSRGNEKLFF. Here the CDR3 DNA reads TGTGCCAGCAGTTTTAGCAGGGGAAATGAAAAACTGTTTTTT.

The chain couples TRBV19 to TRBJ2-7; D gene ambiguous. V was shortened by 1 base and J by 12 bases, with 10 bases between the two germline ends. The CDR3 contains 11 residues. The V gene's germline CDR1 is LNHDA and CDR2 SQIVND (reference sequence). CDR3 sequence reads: CASSIGKDLYF. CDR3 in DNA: TGTGCCAGTAGTATAGGGAAGGATCTGTACTTC.

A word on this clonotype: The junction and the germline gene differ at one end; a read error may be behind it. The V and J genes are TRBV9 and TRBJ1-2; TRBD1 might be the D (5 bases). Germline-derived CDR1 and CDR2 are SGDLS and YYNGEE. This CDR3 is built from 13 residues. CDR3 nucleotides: TGTGCCATCAGCGCACGATCCGAGGGGGGCTACACCTTC. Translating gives CAISARSEGGYTF.

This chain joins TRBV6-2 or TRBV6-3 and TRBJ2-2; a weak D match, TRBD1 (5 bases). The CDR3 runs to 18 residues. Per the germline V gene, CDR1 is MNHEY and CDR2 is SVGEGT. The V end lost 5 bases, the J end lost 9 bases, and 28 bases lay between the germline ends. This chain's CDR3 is CASSRQYSRTRVSRELFF. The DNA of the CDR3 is TGTGCCAGCAGTCGACAGTACTCTCGAACACGGGTTTCCAGGGAGCTGTTTTTT.

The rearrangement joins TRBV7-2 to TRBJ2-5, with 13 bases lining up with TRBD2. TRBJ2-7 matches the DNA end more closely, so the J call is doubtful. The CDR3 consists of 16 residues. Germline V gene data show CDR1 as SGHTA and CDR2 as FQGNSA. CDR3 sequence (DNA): TGTGCCAGCAGCTTAAACGGACTAGCGGGGGCCTACGAGCAGTACTTC. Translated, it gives CASSLNGLAGAYEQYF.

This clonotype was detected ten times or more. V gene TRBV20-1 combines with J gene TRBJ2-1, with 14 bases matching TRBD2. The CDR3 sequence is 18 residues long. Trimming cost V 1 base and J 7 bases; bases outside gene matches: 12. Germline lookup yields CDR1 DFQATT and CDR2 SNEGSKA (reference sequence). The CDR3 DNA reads TGCAGTGCTAGAGCCCCACGGGGACTAGCGGGAGTATGGAATGAGCAGTTCTTC. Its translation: CSARAPRGLAGVWNEQFF.

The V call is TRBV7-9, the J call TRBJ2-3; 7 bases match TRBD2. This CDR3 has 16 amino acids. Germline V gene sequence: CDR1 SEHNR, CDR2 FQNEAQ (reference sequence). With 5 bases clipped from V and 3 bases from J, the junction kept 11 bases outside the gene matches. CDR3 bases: TGTGCCAGCAGCCCCCGGGACTACCAAAATACAGATACGCAGTATTTT. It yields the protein CASSPRDYQNTDTQYF.

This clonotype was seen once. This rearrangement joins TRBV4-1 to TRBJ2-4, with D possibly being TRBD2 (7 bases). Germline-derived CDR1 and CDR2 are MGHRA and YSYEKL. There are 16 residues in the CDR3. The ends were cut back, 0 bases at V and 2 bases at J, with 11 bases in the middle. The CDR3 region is CASSQELGGPKNIQYF. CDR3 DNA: TGCGCCAGCAGCCAAGAGCTCGGGGGGCCCAAAAACATTCAGTACTTC.

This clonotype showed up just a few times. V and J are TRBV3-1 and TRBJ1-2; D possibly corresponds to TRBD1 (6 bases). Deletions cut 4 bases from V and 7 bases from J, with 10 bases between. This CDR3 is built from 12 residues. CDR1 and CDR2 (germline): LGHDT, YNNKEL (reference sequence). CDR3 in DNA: TGTGCCAGCAGCCGGGGGGCGCGTGGCTACACCTTC. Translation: CASSRGARGYTF.

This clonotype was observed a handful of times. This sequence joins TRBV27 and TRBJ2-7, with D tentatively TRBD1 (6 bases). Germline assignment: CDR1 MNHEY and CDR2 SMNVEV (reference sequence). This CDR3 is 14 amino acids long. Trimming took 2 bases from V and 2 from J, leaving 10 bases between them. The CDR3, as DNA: TGTGCCAGCAGTTTACTTGACAGGACCTACGAGCAGTACTTC. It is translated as CASSLLDRTYEQYF.

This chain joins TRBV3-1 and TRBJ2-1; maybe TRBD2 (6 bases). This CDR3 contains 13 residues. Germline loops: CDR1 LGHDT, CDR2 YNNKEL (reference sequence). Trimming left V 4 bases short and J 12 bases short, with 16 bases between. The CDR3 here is CASSPPVRGGQFF. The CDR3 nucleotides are TGTGCCAGCAGCCCGCCCGTGCGGGGTGGGCAGTTCTTC.

CDR3 in DNA: TGTGCCAGCAGTTCATTCTCCGGGGGAGAGGTTGAGCAGTTCTTC. Protein sequence: CASSSFSGGEVEQFF. The chain carries TRBV28 and TRBJ2-1; a weak D match, TRBD2 (6 bases). The CDR3 is made up of 15 amino acids. The V gene lost 4 bases and the J gene lost 9 bases, with 19 bases spanning the gap. CDR1 and CDR2 (germline): MDHEN, SYDVKM.

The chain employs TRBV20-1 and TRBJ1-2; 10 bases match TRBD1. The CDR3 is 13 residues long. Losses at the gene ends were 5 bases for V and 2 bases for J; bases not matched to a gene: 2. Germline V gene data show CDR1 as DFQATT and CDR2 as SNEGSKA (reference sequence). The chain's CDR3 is CSAEGQGNYGYTF. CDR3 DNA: TGCAGTGCTGAGGGACAGGGGAACTATGGCTACACCTTC.

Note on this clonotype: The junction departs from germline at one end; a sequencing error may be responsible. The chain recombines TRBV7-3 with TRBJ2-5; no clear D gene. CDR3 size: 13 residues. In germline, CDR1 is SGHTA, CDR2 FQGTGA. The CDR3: CASSLSHYALKFF. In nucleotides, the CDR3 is TGTGCCAGCAGCTTAAGCCACTACGCCTTAAAGTTCTTC.

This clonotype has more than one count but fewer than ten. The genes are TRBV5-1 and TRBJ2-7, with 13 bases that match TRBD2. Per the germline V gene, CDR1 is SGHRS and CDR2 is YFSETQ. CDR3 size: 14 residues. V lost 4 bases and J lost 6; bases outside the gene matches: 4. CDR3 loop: CASSPGLAGPEQYF. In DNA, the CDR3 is TGCGCCAGCAGCCCGGGACTAGCGGGACCCGAGCAGTACTTC.

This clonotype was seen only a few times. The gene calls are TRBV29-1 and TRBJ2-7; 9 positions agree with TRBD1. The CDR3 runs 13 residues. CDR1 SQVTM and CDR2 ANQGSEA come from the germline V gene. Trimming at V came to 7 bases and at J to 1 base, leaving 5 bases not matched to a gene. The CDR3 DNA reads TGCAGCGGTGTGGGACAGGGTTCCTACGAGCAGTACTTC. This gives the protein CSGVGQGSYEQYF.

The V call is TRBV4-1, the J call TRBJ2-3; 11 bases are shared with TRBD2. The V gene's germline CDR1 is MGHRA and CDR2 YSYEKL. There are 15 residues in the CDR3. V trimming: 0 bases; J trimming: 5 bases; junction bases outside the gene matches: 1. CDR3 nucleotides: TGCGCCAGCAGCCAAGATGGGACTAGCGGAGATACGCAGTATTTT. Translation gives CASSQDGTSGDTQYF.

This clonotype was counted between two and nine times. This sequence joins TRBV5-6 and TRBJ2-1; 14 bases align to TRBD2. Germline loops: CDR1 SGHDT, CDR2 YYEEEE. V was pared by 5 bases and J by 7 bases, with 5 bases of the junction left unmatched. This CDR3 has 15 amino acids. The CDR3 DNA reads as TGTGCCAGCAGTCACTGGACTAGCGGGAGGAATGAGCAGTTCTTC. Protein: CASSHWTSGRNEQFF.

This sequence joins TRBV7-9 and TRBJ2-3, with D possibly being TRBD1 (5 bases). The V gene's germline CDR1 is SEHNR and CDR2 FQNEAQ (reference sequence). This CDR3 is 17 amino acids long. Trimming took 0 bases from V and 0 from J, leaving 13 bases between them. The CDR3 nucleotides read TGTGCCAGCAGCTTAGCGCCCGGCAGGGCTAGCACAGATACGCAGTATTTT. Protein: CASSLAPGRASTDTQYF.

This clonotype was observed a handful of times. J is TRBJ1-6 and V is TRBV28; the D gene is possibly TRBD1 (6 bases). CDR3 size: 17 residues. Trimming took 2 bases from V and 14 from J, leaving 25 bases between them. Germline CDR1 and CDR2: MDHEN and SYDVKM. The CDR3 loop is CASSLPHTGTSFFSLHF. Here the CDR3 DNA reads TGTGCCAGCAGTTTACCCCATACAGGGACCTCATTTTTTTCCCTCCACTTT.

The CDR3 sequence is CSVVAGPYEQYF. In nucleotides, the CDR3 is TGCAGCGTTGTAGCGGGACCCTACGAGCAGTACTTC. J is TRBJ2-7 and V is TRBV29-1; TRBD2 aligns across 8 bases. The CDR3 is 12 residues long. CDR1 and CDR2 (germline): SQVTM, ANQGSEA. The trim removed 4 bases at V and 2 bases at J, leaving 1 base unmatched.

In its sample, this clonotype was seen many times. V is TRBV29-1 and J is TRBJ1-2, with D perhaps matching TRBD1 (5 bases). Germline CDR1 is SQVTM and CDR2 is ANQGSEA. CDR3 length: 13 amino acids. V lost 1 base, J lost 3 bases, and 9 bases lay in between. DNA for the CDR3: TGCAGCGTTGAAGGGCGGGGGGACTATGGCTACACCTTC. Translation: CSVEGRGDYGYTF.

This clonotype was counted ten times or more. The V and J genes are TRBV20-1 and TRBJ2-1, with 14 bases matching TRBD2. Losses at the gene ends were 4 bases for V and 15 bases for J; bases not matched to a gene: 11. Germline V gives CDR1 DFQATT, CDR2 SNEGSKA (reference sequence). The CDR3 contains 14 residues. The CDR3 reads CSAKPGLAGVSPFF. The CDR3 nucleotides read TGCAGTGCTAAGCCGGGACTAGCGGGAGTATCACCGTTCTTC.

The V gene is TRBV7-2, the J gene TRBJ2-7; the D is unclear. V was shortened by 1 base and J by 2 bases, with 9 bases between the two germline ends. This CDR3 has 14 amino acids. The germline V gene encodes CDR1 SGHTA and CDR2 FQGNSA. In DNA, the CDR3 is TGTGCCAGCAGCTTAGTAATAGGGACCTACGAGCAGTACTTC. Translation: CASSLVIGTYEQYF. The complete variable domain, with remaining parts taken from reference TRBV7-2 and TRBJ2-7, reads GAGVSQSPSNKVTEKGKDVELRCDPISGHTALYWYRQSLGQGLEFLIYFQGNSAPDKSGLPSDRFSAERTGGSVSTLTIQRTQQEDSAVYLCASSLVIGTYEQYFGPGTRLTVT.